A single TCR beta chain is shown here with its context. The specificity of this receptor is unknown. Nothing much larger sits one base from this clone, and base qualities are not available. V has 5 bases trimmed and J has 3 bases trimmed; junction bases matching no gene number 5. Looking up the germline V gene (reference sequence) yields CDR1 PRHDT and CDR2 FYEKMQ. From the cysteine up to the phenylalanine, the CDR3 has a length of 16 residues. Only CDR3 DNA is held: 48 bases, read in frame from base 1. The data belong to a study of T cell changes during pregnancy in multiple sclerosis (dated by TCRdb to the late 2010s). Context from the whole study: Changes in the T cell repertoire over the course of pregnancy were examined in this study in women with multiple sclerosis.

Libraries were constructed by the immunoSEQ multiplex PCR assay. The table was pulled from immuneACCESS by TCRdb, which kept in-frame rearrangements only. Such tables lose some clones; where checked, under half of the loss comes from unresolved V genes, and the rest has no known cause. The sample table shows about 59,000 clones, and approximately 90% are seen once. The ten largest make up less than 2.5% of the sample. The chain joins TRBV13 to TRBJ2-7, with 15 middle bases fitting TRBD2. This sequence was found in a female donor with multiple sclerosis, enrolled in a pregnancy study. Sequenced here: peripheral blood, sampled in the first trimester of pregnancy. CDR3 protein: CASSLGTSGGNYEQYF. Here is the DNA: TGTGCCAGCAGCCTCGGGACTAGCGGGGGGAACTACGAGCAGTACTTC. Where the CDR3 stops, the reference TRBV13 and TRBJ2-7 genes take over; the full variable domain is AAGVIQSPRHLIKEKRETATLKCYPIPRHDTVYWYQQGPGQDPQFLISFYEKMQSDKGSIPDRFSAQQFSDYHSELNMSSLELGDSALYFCASSLGTSGGNYEQYFGPGTRLTVT.